Each of the 19 T cell receptor beta chains below was sequenced from the same sample in a study of vaccination effects on CD4 cells after COVID-19. Their recognized antigens are unknown. Prior to sequencing, the ViraFEST assay stimulated PBMC with viral peptide pools, which expanded the antigen-specific CD4+ T cells. At the end of roughly ten days of culture, CD4+ T cells were isolated. Of the BNT162b2 and mRNA-1273 vaccines, participants received two doses of one or the other. Libraries were prepared by immunoSEQ multiplex PCR; TCRdb keeps only in-frame clonotypes and omits some of them. Of over 60,000 clones listed, roughly 81% are singletons. Source: CD4+ T cells from PBMCs cultured with HCoV-229E spike peptides, taken after COVID-19 vaccination. The origin of the receptors is a human donor who received a COVID-19 vaccine.

The V gene is TRBV3-1 (or the pseudogene TRBV3-2), the J gene TRBJ2-1; 8 bases line up with TRBD2. The V gene end was trimmed by 4 bases and the J gene end by 0 bases; junction bases not matched to a gene: 5. Germline CDR1 LGHDT, CDR2 YNNKEL (reference sequence). The CDR3 has 16 residues. The CDR3 region has the DNA TGTGCCAGCAGCCCTCCGGGGGGGGGCTCCTACAATGAGCAGTTCTTC. This encodes CASSPPGGGSYNEQFF.

The gene calls are TRBV6-5 and TRBJ1-5, with D possibly being TRBD1 (6 bases). The CDR3 has 14 residues. The V gene lost 6 bases and the J gene lost 2 bases, with 11 bases spanning the gap. From germline, CDR1 is MNHEY and CDR2 SVGAGI. The CDR3 loop is CASSRTEGNQPQHF. The CDR3 DNA reads TGTGCCAGCAGCAGGACAGAAGGCAATCAGCCCCAGCATTTT.

The chain employs TRBV7-2 and TRBJ2-1; weak D call: TRBD2 (6 bases). The CDR3 is made up of 13 amino acids. V dropped 5 bases and J dropped 8 bases, with 13 bases sitting between them. CDR1 SGHTA and CDR2 FQGNSA come from the germline V gene. DNA for the CDR3: TGTGCCAGCAGCACCCAGGGAGGAGATGAGCAGTTCTTC. Translated: CASSTQGGDEQFF.

This clone was detected once. The V and J genes are TRBV6-1 and TRBJ1-1; D gene ambiguous. Germline assignment: CDR1 MNHNS and CDR2 SASEGT. This CDR3 contains 13 residues. The ends were cut back, 2 bases at V and 1 base at J, with 5 bases in the middle. CDR3 in DNA: TGTGCCAGCAGTGAACGTGGGAACACTGAAGCTTTCTTT. Its translation: CASSERGNTEAFF.

The chain recombines TRBV19 with TRBJ1-5, with D perhaps TRBD1 (5 bases). The CDR3 runs 15 residues. Germline loops: CDR1 LNHDA, CDR2 SQIVND (reference sequence). V lost 5 bases and J lost 9, with 20 bases in between. CDR3 sequence: CASSPTGAIIRPQHF. The CDR3 DNA is TGTGCCAGTAGTCCGACCGGGGCCATCATTCGGCCCCAGCATTTT.

In this sample, this clone turned up once. The J gene is TRBJ2-2, the V gene TRBV24-1; the D gene is possibly TRBD1 (7 bases). CDR3 length: 14 amino acids. Germline lookup yields CDR1 KGHDR and CDR2 SFDVKD. Trimming took 6 bases from V and 6 from J, leaving 13 bases between them. In nucleotides, the CDR3 is TGTGCCACCAGTAGTGGCAGGGGGGCCGGGGAGCTGTTTTTT. Its protein is CATSSGRGAGELFF.

V is TRBV5-4 and J is TRBJ2-1; 10 bases agree with TRBD2. The CDR3 has 15 amino acids. CDR1 is SGHNT and CDR2 is YYREEE in the germline V gene (reference sequence). V lost 4 bases and J lost 4; bases outside the gene matches: 5. Here the CDR3 reads CASSPGLAAYNEQFF. DNA of the CDR3: TGTGCCAGCAGCCCCGGACTAGCGGCATACAATGAGCAGTTCTTC.

The chain has TRBV28 and TRBJ1-3, with D possibly TRBD1 on 5 matching bases. Trimming removed 6 bases from V and 3 bases from J, with 12 bases in between. This CDR3 comprises 14 residues. CDR1 is MDHEN, CDR2 SYDVKM, per germline. The CDR3 spells CASRPGTVGNTIYF. The CDR3 DNA reads TGTGCCAGCAGGCCCGGGACGGTTGGAAACACCATATATTTT.

The chain is built from TRBV24-1 and TRBJ1-1; perhaps TRBD1 as D (5 bases). V dropped 3 bases and J dropped 7 bases, with 14 bases sitting between them. CDR1 and CDR2 from the germline V gene are KGHDR and SFDVKD. The CDR3 has 14 residues. The CDR3 DNA sequence: TGTGCCACCAGTGATCCCCTTCAGACAGATGAAGCTTTCTTT. This codes for CATSDPLQTDEAFF.

The chain links TRBV7-2 to TRBJ2-7; 7 bases map to TRBD1. V shed 2 bases and J 12 bases; nucleotides not matched to a gene: 10. The CDR3 is made up of 13 amino acids. Germline CDR1 SGHTA, CDR2 FQGNSA. The CDR3 sequence is CASSLQQGQSLYV. CDR3 sequence (DNA): TGTGCCAGCAGCTTACAACAGGGACAGTCTTTGTACGTC.

The chain links TRBV24-1 to TRBJ2-2; TRBD1 might be the D (5 bases). There are 14 residues in the CDR3. CDR1 and CDR2 from the germline V gene are KGHDR and SFDVKD. V was shortened by 1 base and J by 5 bases, with 7 bases between the two germline ends. The CDR3 DNA reads TGTGCCACCAGTGATTTTAGGGGTACCGGGGAGCTGTTTTTT. Encoded protein: CATSDFRGTGELFF.

The rearrangement joins TRBV4-1 to TRBJ1-5; 7 positions match TRBD1. Germline trimming cut 1 base from V and 7 bases from J; bases unmatched to any gene: 10. The germline V gene encodes CDR1 MGHRA and CDR2 YSYEKL. This CDR3 comprises 16 residues. The CDR3 region has the DNA TGCGCCAGCAGCCAAGCGTTCACAGGGGCGGGACAGCCCCAGCATTTT. Translating it yields CASSQAFTGAGQPQHF.

The sample holds one count of this clone. This chain uses TRBV21-1 with TRBJ1-4; the listed D gene, TRBD1, was not tested against the DNA. TRBV21-1 is classified as a pseudogene. This CDR3 is 14 amino acids long. The CDR3 spells CATGLKRTGEKLFF. The CDR3 DNA reads TGTGCCACCGGTTTAAAGAGGACAGGTGAAAAACTGTTTTTT.

Only a few counts were recorded for this clone. The J gene is TRBJ2-7, the V gene TRBV19, with TRBD1 identical over 10 bases. The germline V gene has CDR1 LNHDA and CDR2 SQIVND (reference sequence). CDR3 length: 12 amino acids. Trimming at V came to 6 bases and at J to 6 bases, leaving 2 bases not matched to a gene. The CDR3, as DNA: TGTGCCAGTAGCAGGACAGGGGGCGAGCAGTACGTC. It translates to CASSRTGGEQYV.

The rearrangement uses TRBV18 and TRBJ2-5; the D gene is possibly TRBD1 (6 bases). The CDR3 extends over 12 amino acids. Trimming took off 3 bases at V and 5 bases at J, with 7 bases between the two ends. Germline V lookup: CDR1 KGHSH, CDR2 LQKENI. The CDR3 loop reads CASSPQGETQYF. The DNA for the CDR3 is TGTGCCAGCTCACCCCAGGGGGAGACCCAGTACTTC.

This clone appeared once. The chain is built from TRBV14 and TRBJ2-5; D is undetermined. V dropped 1 base and J dropped 7 bases, with 28 bases sitting between them. Looked up from germline, CDR1 is SGHDN and CDR2 is FVKESK. CDR3 length: 19 residues. The CDR3: CASSQVAVVRHSDSGTQYF. CDR3 DNA sequence: TGTGCCAGCAGCCAAGTTGCGGTAGTGAGACACTCAGATTCAGGGACCCAGTACTTC.

This chain connects TRBV18 to TRBJ2-3; 8 bases agree with TRBD1. Germline V lookup: CDR1 KGHSH, CDR2 LQKENI. There are 17 residues in the CDR3. V lost 3 bases, J lost 0 bases, and 8 bases stayed unmatched. The CDR3 DNA sequence: TGTGCCAGCTCACCTCTGGGGACAGGCGCTAGCACAGATACGCAGTATTTT. This sequence encodes CASSPLGTGASTDTQYF.

The chain carries TRBV3-1 (or the pseudogene TRBV3-2) and TRBJ2-6, with D possibly TRBD1 on 5 matching bases. The CDR3 covers 15 residues. Between the trimmed V and J ends, which lost 1 base and 1 base, there was a span of 5 bases. CDR1 is LGHDT, CDR2 YNNKEL, per germline (reference sequence). This CDR3 is CASSQGQSGANVLTF. The DNA for the CDR3 is TGTGCCAGCAGCCAAGGACAGTCTGGGGCCAACGTCCTGACTTTC.

The chain combines TRBV11-2 with TRBJ2-3, with D unclear. The CDR3 sequence is 12 residues long. Trimming left V 1 base short and J 4 bases short, with 3 bases between. Germline CDR1 is SGHAT and CDR2 is FQNNGV. The CDR3 region has the DNA TGTGCCAGCAGCTTAGCTTCAGATACGCAGTATTTT. It yields the protein CASSLASDTQYF. Full variable domain (remainder filled in from reference TRBV11-2 and TRBJ2-3): EAGVAQSPRYKIIEKRQSVAFWCNPISGHATLYWYQQILGQGPKLLIQFQNNGVVDDSQLPKDRFSAERLKGVDSTLKIQPAKLEDSAVYLCASSLASDTQYFGPGTRLTVL.